The 2 T cell receptor beta chains below were found in one sample sequenced in a study of blood T cell repertoires in COVID-19 (dated by TCRdb to the early 2020s). The library was obtained by the immunoSEQ multiplex PCR assay. TCRdb carries this immuneACCESS record with in-frame sequences only. Its versions omit some clonotypes, under half of them owing to an unresolved V gene in the studies checked, with the rest unexplained. The sample table shows approximately 150,000 clones, and roughly 90% are seen once. The ten largest account for around 4.6% of the sample. The material sequenced was peripheral blood. Receptors were obtained from a woman aged 60-75 years with active or convalescent COVID-19.

This rearrangement joins TRBV29-1 to TRBJ1-5; possible D gene TRBD1, 5 bases. Looked up from germline, CDR1 is SQVTM and CDR2 is ANQGSEA. V was trimmed by 4 bases and J by 4 bases, leaving 11 bases between them. The CDR3 spans 13 residues. The CDR3 DNA reads as TGCAGCGTTGCCTGGGGGGTTAATCAGCCCCAGCATTTT. As protein: CSVAWGVNQPQHF.

The chain has TRBV29-1 and TRBJ1-1; tentative D call: TRBD1 (5 bases). Germline V lookup: CDR1 SQVTM, CDR2 ANQGSEA. CDR3 length: 15 residues. V was cut by 3 bases and J by 0 bases, with 14 bases left in between. The CDR3 spells CSVEVEGTMNTEAFF. CDR3 nucleotides: TGCAGCGTTGAGGTGGAGGGGACCATGAACACTGAAGCTTTCTTT.